This T cell receptor beta chain comes out of a study of blood T cell repertoires in COVID-19. About the research overall: The samples span acute and convalescent COVID-19 from the United States, Italy and Spain. T cells, B-cell-depleted T cells, or PBMCs supplied cDNA or gDNA.

CDR1 is LGHDT and CDR2 is YNNKEL in the germline V gene (reference sequence). The CDR3 sequence is 16 residues long. The V and J ends lost 0 bases and 10 bases, in that order; junction bases with no gene match: 7. Assay used: immunoSEQ multiplex PCR; TCRdb lists only in-frame clones, some missing. In the table there are 200,000 to 250,000 clones, about nine tenths of which are singletons. Those who participated ranged in age from roughly 18 to 89 years and resided in about two dozen US areas. Categorization into cohorts depended on clinical history that participants reported. J is TRBJ1-6 and V is TRBV3-1 (or the pseudogene TRBV3-2); 9 positions match TRBD1. The specimen was PBMCs or T cells enriched from blood (not recorded which). The clonotype originates from a woman in her thirties or forties with acute COVID-19. The DNA of the CDR3 is TGTGCCAGCAGCCAAGACGTGGGACAGGGAAGCTCACCCCTCCACTTT. It is translated as CASSQDVGQGSSPLHF.